The following is a T cell receptor (beta chain) sequence with its context. This sample is part of a study of blood T cell repertoires in COVID-19. Clones were sequenced by immunoSEQ multiplex PCR, and TCRdb holds only the in-frame ones, with some missing. The table records a few hundred thousand clones, around 89% of them present only once. V was shortened by 2 bases and J by 4 bases, with 8 bases between the two germline ends. The CDR3 totals 14 residues. Germline V gives CDR1 SGHAT, CDR2 FQNNGV. The sample comprised peripheral blood. The chain is built from TRBV11-2 and TRBJ2-2, with D perhaps matching TRBD1 (6 bases). The sequence derives from a woman aged 45-65 years with active or convalescent COVID-19. The DNA of the CDR3 is TGTGCCAGCAGCTTACGCAGGGGCACCGGGGAGCTGTTTTTT. It translates to CASSLRRGTGELFF.